These 17 T cell receptor beta chains were all obtained from the same sample, sequenced in a study of low-dose radiotherapy and immunotherapy resistance in tumors. As to time point: before trial treatment. Covering alpha and beta chains, TRAV- and TRBV-specific primers were used for the first-strand cDNA. TCRs were put through around 20 PCR cycles of amplification with Phusion. A constant-region primer and the V-primer adapter served as the primer pair. A single record per CDR3 protein comes from TCRdb applying MiXCR to the reads. The profile shows tens of thousands of distinct CDR3 sequences, 15% to 20% of them singletons. Sequencing was performed on PBMCs, taken before treatment. The receptors here all came from a male donor with prostate cancer.

This clonotype was counted ten times or more. The rearrangement links TRBV2 to TRBJ1-6; no definite D call. The germline V gene encodes CDR1 SNHLY and CDR2 FYNNEI. There are 15 residues in the CDR3. V dropped 5 bases and J dropped 6 bases, with 14 bases sitting between them. The CDR3 reads CASSSTEHSNSPLHF. The CDR3 DNA reads as TGTGCCAGCAGTTCGACGGAACACTCTAATTCACCCCTCCACTTT.

This clonotype qualifies as medium-sized. V usage is TRBV6-1 and J usage is TRBJ1-5; D ambiguous. V was pared by 2 bases and J by 5 bases, with 7 bases between. The germline V gene encodes CDR1 MNHNS and CDR2 SASEGT. CDR3 size: 13 residues. The CDR3 coding sequence is TGTGCCAGCAGTGAAATGAGGGATCAGCCCCAGCATTTT. Translating it yields CASSEMRDQPQHF.

This chain joins TRBV5-1 and TRBJ2-5, with D maybe TRBD1 (6 bases). Trimming cost V 0 bases and J 2 bases, with 8 bases left between them. Per germline, CDR1 SGHRS and CDR2 YFSETQ. This CDR3 is built from 14 residues. CDR3 protein: CASSLGQVQETQYF. The CDR3 DNA reads as TGCGCCAGCAGCTTGGGACAGGTACAAGAGACCCAGTACTTC.

The chain employs TRBV7-2 and TRBJ2-1, with D uncertain. CDR1 and CDR2 (germline): SGHTA, FQGNSA. Trimming stripped 1 base from V and 7 bases from J, with 11 bases between. CDR3 length equals 14 residues. The DNA for the CDR3 is TGTGCCAGCAGCTTAGTTGGGTCGGATAATGAGCAGTTCTTC. Its translation is CASSLVGSDNEQFF.

There are many counts of this clonotype. The V and J genes are TRBV6-6 and TRBJ2-3; D gene ambiguous. Germline CDR1 MNHNY, CDR2 SVGAGI (reference sequence). V lost 1 base to trimming and J lost 3 bases, with 11 bases between them. The CDR3 spans 15 residues. The DNA of the CDR3 is TGTGCCAGCAGTTACTTTTCCAGGAAGACAGATACGCAGTATTTT. The encoded protein is CASSYFSRKTDTQYF.

This clonotype came up a few times. This chain joins TRBV19 and TRBJ2-2; perhaps TRBD2 as D (6 bases). This CDR3 contains 11 residues. Germline lookup yields CDR1 LNHDA and CDR2 SQIVND (reference sequence). Trimming removed 8 bases at V and 6 bases at J, with 7 bases between. In DNA form, the CDR3 reads TGTGCCAGTGGAGGGGCCGGGGAGCTGTTTTTT. Protein product: CASGGAGELFF.

At least ten counts were recorded for this clonotype. The chain is built from TRBV29-1 and TRBJ2-1; D not resolved. The CDR3 loop spans 13 amino acids. Germline CDR1 is SQVTM and CDR2 is ANQGSEA. V was pared by 6 bases and J by 0 bases, with 9 bases between. For the CDR3, the DNA is TGCAGCGTAGTACAGAACTCCTACAATGAGCAGTTCTTC. This translates into CSVVQNSYNEQFF.

This clonotype was detected many times. This chain joins TRBV30 and TRBJ2-6; D gene uncertain. The CDR3 contains 14 residues. The germline V and J ends were trimmed by 8 bases and 0 bases, with 11 bases remaining between them. From germline, CDR1 is GTSNPN and CDR2 SVGIG (reference sequence). This CDR3 is CATKYNSGANVLTF. Here the CDR3 DNA reads TGTGCCACGAAGTACAACTCTGGGGCCAACGTCCTGACTTTC.

The rearrangement joins TRBV7-2 to TRBJ2-3; the match to TRBD2 covers 12 bases. V gave up 5 bases and J gave up 6 bases; unmatched junction bases: 9. Germline-derived CDR1 and CDR2 are SGHTA and FQGNSA. The CDR3 has 16 residues. CDR3 coding DNA: TGTGCCAGCAGCACCGGACTAGCGGGGCCCGGGGATACGCAGTATTTT. This encodes CASSTGLAGPGDTQYF.

In its sample, this clonotype was seen many times. This chain connects TRBV5-4 to TRBJ2-5; D possibly corresponds to TRBD2 (7 bases). Per germline, CDR1 SGHNT and CDR2 YYREEE (reference sequence). The CDR3 extends over 12 amino acids. Trimming took 6 bases from V and 7 from J, leaving 13 bases between them. The CDR3 sequence: CASTGGGGTQYF. CDR3 coding DNA: TGTGCCAGCACCGGAGGGGGGGGGACCCAGTACTTC.

This clonotype was detected ten times or more. J is TRBJ2-7 and V is TRBV12-3 or TRBV12-4, with 8 bases lining up with TRBD2. The ends lost 2 bases at V and 0 bases at J; junction bases unmatched: 6. The CDR3 is 16 residues long. The chain's CDR3 is CASSLNIAGRSYEQYF. The CDR3 nucleotides read TGTGCCAGCAGTTTAAATATAGCGGGGCGCTCCTACGAGCAGTACTTC.

This clonotype has at least ten counts. The gene calls are TRBV7-3 and TRBJ2-5, with 11 positions matching TRBD2. CDR3 length: 13 residues. The germline CDR1 and CDR2 sequences are SGHTA and FQGTGA. Trimming took 5 bases from V and 5 from J; bases not matched to a gene: 1. CDR3 loop: CASSPSGGETQYF. The CDR3 DNA reads as TGTGCCAGCAGCCCTAGCGGGGGGGAGACCCAGTACTTC.

This clonotype was detected ten times or more. The CDR3, as DNA: TGCAGCGTTGAGTTAGCGGGGTTCGCCTACGAGCAGTACTTC. Translation: CSVELAGFAYEQYF. V gene TRBV29-1 combines with J gene TRBJ2-7; 8 bases line up with TRBD2. The CDR3 totals 14 residues. V was clipped by 3 bases and J by 2 bases; unmatched bases: 6. Germline V CDR1 and CDR2: SQVTM, ANQGSEA.

This clonotype was found many times. This chain links TRBV29-1 with TRBJ1-2; 10 nucleotides align to TRBD1. CDR1 and CDR2 from the germline V gene are SQVTM and ANQGSEA. V lost 4 bases and J lost 7; bases outside the gene matches: 6. This CDR3 comprises 13 residues. The CDR3 nucleotides read TGCAGCGTTGCCACCGGGACAGGGGTTGGCTACACCTTC. Its translation: CSVATGTGVGYTF.

This clonotype came up many times. V and J are TRBV10-2 and TRBJ1-4; possibly TRBD1 for D (6 bases). Germline CDR1 WSHSY, CDR2 SAAADI. V lost 2 bases and J lost 7, with 14 bases in between. The CDR3 consists of 15 residues. CDR3 in amino acids: CASSEGRGWVEKLFF. CDR3 DNA sequence: TGCGCCAGCAGTGAGGGCAGGGGTTGGGTTGAAAAACTGTTTTTT.

This clonotype has at least ten counts. The chain couples TRBV20-1 to TRBJ1-2; 7 bases match TRBD1. Germline trimming cut 3 bases from V and 7 bases from J; bases unmatched to any gene: 11. The V gene's germline CDR1 is DFQATT and CDR2 SNEGSKA (reference sequence). The CDR3 contains 14 residues. The CDR3 bases are TGCAGTGCTAGGGCGGGGTTCCAGGGGGGTGGCTACACCTTC. Its translation is CSARAGFQGGGYTF.

There are many counts of this clonotype. The chain is built from TRBV7-2 and TRBJ2-1; weak D call: TRBD1 (5 bases). The CDR3 length is 14 residues. The germline V and J ends were trimmed by 5 bases and 8 bases, with 16 bases remaining between them. The germline CDR1 and CDR2 sequences are SGHTA and FQGNSA. CDR3: CASSQVSKGDEQFF. The DNA for the CDR3 is TGTGCCAGCAGCCAGGTATCTAAAGGGGATGAGCAGTTCTTC.